A selection of T cell receptor beta chains follows, all from one sample in a study of human T cells and chemical hapten exposure. One entry per CDR3 protein, called by TCRdb with MiXCR from the RACE reads. The data hold tens of thousands of distinct CDR3 sequences, with roughly a tenth observed a single time. The sequencing used whole blood, collected in connection with sensitization to the hapten diphenylcyclopropenone (DPC). The receptor set was obtained from a young woman with alopecia areata. Some clones in this sample may be carry-over from other donors' samples. The CDR3 runs from the conserved cysteine through the conserved F or W. Size is omitted from some rows. Given values are once, few, many or a class for expanded clones.

J | size | V | CDR3
TRBJ1-3 | . | TRBV28 | CASSEVGNTIYF
TRBJ2-3 | . | TRBV5-4 | CTSSSWTSGVTDTQYF
TRBJ2-1 | . | TRBV6-2/TRBV6-3 | CANNGGTAGNEQFF
TRBJ1-1 | many | TRBV27 | CASISWGAWGFIPEAFF
TRBJ2-1 | few | TRBV6-2/TRBV6-3 | CASIPGIWTPTGMNEQFF
TRBJ1-1 | . | TRBV29-1 | CSVLSGTSNTEAFF
TRBJ1-1 | . | TRBV28 | CASSLTWTEAFF
TRBJ2-7 | many | TRBV6-6 | CASSYSAYEQYF
TRBJ2-1 | few | TRBV28 | CASTLPSGRGGEQFF
TRBJ1-3 | many | TRBV7-2 | CASSSLAGAGNTIYF
TRBJ2-3 | . | TRBV14 | CASSQASAQYF
TRBJ1-1 | . | TRBV6-1 | CASSETIQGNTEAFF
TRBJ1-5 | many | TRBV30 | CAWSVGRAQPQHF
TRBJ2-1 | few | TRBV7-3 | CASSSDRAEQFF
TRBJ2-7 | few | TRBV18 | CASSPPGMGSYEQYF
TRBJ2-4 | few | TRBV7-9 | CASSTRGPKNIQYF
TRBJ2-3 | few | TRBV29-1 | CSGITSGGTDTQYF
TRBJ2-1 | few | TRBV12-3/TRBV12-4 | CASSFWGSDNEQFF
TRBJ2-1 | many | TRBV7-8 | CASRRSGNEQFF
TRBJ2-1 | few | TRBV18 | CASSPGTIHNEQFF
TRBJ1-3 | many | TRBV20-1 | CSASPREAGRDTIYF
TRBJ1-1 | many | TRBV28 | CASSTIAEAFF